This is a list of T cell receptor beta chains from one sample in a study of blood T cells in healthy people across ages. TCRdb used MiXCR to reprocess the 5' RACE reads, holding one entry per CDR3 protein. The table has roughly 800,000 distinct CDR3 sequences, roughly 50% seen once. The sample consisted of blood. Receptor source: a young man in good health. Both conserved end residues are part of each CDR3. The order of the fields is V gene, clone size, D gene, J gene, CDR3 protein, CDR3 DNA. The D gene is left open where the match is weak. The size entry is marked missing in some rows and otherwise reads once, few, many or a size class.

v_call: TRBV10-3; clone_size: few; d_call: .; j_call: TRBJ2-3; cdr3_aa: CATLDPSTDTQYF; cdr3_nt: TGTGCCACCCTAGATCCTAGCACAGATACGCAGTATTTT
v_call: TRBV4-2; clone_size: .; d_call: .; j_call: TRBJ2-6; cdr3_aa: CASSQGTGNLGGANVLTF; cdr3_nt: TGTGCCAGCAGCCAAGGTACAGGGAACTTAGGTGGGGCCAACGTCCTGACTTTC
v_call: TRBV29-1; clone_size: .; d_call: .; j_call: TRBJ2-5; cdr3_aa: CSVLGPGGQETQYF; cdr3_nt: TGCAGCGTCCTGGGACCCGGGGGTCAAGAGACCCAGTACTTC
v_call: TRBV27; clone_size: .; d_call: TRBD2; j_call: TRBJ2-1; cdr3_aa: CASTSGTTYNEQFF; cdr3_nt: TGTGCCAGCACCTCCGGGACTACGTACAATGAGCAGTTCTTC
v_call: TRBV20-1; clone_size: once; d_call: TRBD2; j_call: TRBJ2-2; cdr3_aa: CSATKPGLGDTGELFF; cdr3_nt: TGCAGTGCCACAAAACCGGGACTAGGGGACACCGGGGAGCTGTTTTTT
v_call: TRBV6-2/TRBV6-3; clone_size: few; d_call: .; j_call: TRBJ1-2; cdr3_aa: CASSTRGDGYTF; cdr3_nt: TGTGCCAGCAGTACCCGGGGGGATGGCTACACCTTC
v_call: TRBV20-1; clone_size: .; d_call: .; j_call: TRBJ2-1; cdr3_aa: CSARQEANNEQFF; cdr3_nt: TGCAGTGCTAGACAGGAGGCGAACAATGAGCAGTTCTTC
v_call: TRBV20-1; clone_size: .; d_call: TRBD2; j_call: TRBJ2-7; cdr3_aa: CSAEKRGEVKEYF; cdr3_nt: TGCAGTGCTGAAAAGCGGGGGGAAGTCAAGGAGTACTTC
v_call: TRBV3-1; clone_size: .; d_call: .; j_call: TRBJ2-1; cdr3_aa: CASSQFSGSLGAEQFF; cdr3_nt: TGTGCCAGCAGCCAATTCTCCGGGAGCCTGGGGGCTGAGCAGTTCTTC
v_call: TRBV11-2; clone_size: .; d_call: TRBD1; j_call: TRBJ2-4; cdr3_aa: CASSPAGDRGAKNIQYF; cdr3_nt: TGTGCCAGCAGCCCAGCCGGGGACAGGGGAGCCAAAAACATTCAGTACTTC
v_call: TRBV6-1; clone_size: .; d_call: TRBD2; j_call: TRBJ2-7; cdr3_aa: CASSFTQRGGSNEQYF; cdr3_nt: TGTGCCAGCAGTTTCACCCAGCGGGGGGGCAGTAACGAGCAGTACTTC
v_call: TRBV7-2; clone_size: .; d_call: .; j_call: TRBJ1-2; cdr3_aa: CASSPPESNYGYTF; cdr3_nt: TGTGCCAGCAGCCCCCCGGAGTCTAACTATGGCTACACCTTC
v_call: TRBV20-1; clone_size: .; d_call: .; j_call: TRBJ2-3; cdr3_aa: CSWNLGGDTQYF; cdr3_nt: TGCAGTTGGAACTTGGGGGGAGATACGCAGTATTTT
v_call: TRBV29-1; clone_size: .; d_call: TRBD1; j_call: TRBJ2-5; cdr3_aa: CSVEDPGQGLEETQYF; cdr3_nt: TGCAGCGTTGAGGACCCGGGACAGGGTTTGGAAGAGACCCAGTACTTC
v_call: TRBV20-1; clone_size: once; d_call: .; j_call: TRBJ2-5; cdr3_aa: CSAPGERRETQYF; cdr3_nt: TGCAGTGCTCCGGGCGAAAGACGTGAGACCCAGTACTTC
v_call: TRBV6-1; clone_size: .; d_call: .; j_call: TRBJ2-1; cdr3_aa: CASRNPEGSNEQFF; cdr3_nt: TGTGCCAGCAGGAACCCAGAGGGGAGCAATGAGCAGTTCTTC
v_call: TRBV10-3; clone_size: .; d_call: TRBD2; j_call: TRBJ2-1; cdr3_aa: CAISVAGGAGRDEQFF; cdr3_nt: TGTGCCATCAGTGTAGCGGGAGGGGCTGGAAGAGATGAGCAGTTCTTC
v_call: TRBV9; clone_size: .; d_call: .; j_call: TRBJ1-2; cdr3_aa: CASGTVNYGYTF; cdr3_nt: TGTGCCAGTGGTACAGTTAACTATGGCTACACCTTC
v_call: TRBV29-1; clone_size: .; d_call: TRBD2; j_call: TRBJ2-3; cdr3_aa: CSVYGLAGGDTQYF; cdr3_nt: TGCAGCGTTTATGGACTAGCGGGAGGAGATACGCAGTATTTT
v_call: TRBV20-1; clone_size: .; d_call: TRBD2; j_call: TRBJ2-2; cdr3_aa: CSASKTSENTGELFF; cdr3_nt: TGCAGTGCTAGTAAGACTAGCGAGAACACCGGGGAGCTGTTTTTT
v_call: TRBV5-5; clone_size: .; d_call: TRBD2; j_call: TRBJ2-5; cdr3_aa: CASNPGRVLAGGMYQETQYF; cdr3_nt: TGTGCCAGCAACCCTGGTCGGGTGCTAGCGGGAGGGATGTACCAAGAGACCCAGTACTTC
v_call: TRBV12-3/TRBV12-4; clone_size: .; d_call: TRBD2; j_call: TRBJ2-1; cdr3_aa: CASSPGLAGGRSEQFF; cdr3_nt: TGTGCCAGCAGCCCGGGACTAGCGGGGGGGCGGAGTGAGCAGTTCTTC
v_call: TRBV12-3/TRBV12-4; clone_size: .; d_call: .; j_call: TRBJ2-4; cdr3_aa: CASSLAGRLKNIQYF; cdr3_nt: TGTGCCAGCAGTTTAGCGGGAAGACTGAAAAACATCCAGTACTTC
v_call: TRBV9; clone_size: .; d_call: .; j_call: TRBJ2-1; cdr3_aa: CASSPGGSEYNEQFF; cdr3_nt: TGTGCCAGCAGCCCCGGTGGTTCGGAATACAATGAGCAGTTCTTC
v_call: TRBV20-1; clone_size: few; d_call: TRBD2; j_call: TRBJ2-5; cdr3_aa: CSKVPLAGGQETQYF; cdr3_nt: TGCAGTAAGGTTCCCCTAGCGGGGGGGCAAGAGACCCAGTACTTC
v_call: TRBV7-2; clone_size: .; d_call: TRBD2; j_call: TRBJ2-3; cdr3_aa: CASGAMGLAGVAQYF; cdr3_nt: TGTGCCAGCGGCGCGATGGGACTAGCGGGGGTGGCGCAGTATTTT
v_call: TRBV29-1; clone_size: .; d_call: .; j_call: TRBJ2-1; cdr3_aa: CSVELARSSYNEQFF; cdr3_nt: TGCAGCGTTGAGCTAGCTCGAAGCTCCTACAATGAGCAGTTCTTC
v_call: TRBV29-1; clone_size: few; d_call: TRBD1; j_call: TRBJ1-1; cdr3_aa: CSVMTGSNTEAFF; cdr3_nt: TGCAGCGTTATGACAGGGTCGAACACTGAAGCTTTCTTT
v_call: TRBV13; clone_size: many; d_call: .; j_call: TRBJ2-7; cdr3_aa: CASSLGSGAYEQYF; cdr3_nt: TGTGCCAGCAGCTTAGGGTCAGGGGCCTACGAGCAGTACTTC
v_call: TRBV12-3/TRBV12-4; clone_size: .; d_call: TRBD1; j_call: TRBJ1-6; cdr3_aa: CASSFWWGTGDSPLHF; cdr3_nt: TGTGCCAGCAGTTTTTGGTGGGGGACAGGGGATTCACCCCTCCACTTT
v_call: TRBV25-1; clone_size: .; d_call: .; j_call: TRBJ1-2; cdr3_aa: CASSAHDGANYGYTF; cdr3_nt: TGTGCCAGCAGTGCGCACGACGGAGCTAACTATGGCTACACCTTC
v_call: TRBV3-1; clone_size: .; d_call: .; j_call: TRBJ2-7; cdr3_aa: CASSQAAWDNEQYF; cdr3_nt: TGTGCCAGCAGCCAAGCAGCGTGGGACAATGAGCAGTACTTC
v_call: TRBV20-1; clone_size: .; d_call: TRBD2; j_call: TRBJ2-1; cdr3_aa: CSARGLAGVVYEQFF; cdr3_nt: TGCAGTGCTAGGGGACTAGCGGGAGTGGTCTATGAGCAGTTCTTC
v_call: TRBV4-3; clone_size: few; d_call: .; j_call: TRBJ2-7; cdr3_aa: CASRIIRRSTYEQYF; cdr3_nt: TGCGCCAGCAGAATTATTAGACGATCTACCTACGAGCAGTACTTC
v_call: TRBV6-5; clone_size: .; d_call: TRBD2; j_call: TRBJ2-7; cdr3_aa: CASRLAPLWGEQYF; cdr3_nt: TGTGCCAGCCGACTAGCCCCATTGTGGGGCGAGCAGTACTTC
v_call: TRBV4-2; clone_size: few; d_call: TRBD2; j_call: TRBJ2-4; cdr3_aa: CASSQVLSGSVDLIDIQYF; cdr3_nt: TGTGCCAGCAGCCAAGTTCTTAGCGGGAGTGTTGATCTAATAGACATTCAGTACTTC
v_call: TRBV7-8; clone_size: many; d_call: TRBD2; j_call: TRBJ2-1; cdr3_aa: CASSYPLRTSGGAGSYNEQFF; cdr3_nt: TGTGCCAGCAGCTACCCCCTCCGGACTAGCGGGGGGGCGGGGTCCTACAATGAGCAGTTCTTC
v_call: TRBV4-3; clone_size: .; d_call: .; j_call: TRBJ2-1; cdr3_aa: CASSQFGGSSYNEQFF; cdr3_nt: TGCGCCAGCAGCCAATTCGGCGGGTCATCCTACAATGAGCAGTTCTTC
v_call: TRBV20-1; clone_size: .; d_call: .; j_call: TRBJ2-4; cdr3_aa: CSANNSTKGSGYERYF; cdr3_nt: TGCAGTGCTAACAACTCAACCAAGGGTTCGGGCTACGAGCGGTACTTC
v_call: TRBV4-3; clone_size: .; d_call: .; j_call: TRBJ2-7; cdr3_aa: CASSQEFGEQYF; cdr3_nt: TGCGCCAGCAGCCAAGAATTCGGGGAGCAGTACTTC
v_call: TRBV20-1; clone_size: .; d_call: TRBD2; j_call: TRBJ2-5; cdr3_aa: CSARAGTTQETQYF; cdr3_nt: TGCAGTGCTAGAGCAGGGACTACCCAAGAGACCCAGTACTTC
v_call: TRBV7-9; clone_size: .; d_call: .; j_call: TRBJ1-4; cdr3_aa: CASSLARGSSRQNEKLFF; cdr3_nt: TGTGCCAGCAGCTTAGCGCGCGGATCTTCCAGGCAAAATGAAAAACTGTTTTTT
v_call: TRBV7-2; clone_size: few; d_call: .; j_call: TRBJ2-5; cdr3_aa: CASSVEIDGETQYF; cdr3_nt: TGTGCCAGCAGCGTAGAAATTGATGGAGAGACCCAGTACTTC
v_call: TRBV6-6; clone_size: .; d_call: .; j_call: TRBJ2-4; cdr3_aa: CASSYGRGSSPKNIQYF; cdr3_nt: TGTGCCAGCAGTTACGGGAGGGGGTCCTCGCCCAAAAACATTCAGTACTTC
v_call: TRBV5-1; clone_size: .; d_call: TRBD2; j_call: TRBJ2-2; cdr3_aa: CASSSLAGVDTGELFF; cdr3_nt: TGCGCCAGCAGCTCGCTAGCGGGAGTGGACACCGGGGAGCTGTTTTTT
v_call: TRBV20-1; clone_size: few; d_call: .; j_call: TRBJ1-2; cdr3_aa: CSARMAEKDYGYTF; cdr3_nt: TGCAGTGCTAGAATGGCCGAGAAGGACTATGGCTACACCTTC
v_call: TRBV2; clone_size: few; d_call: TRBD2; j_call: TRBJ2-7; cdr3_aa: CASSLAGTRAYEQYF; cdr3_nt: TGTGCCAGCAGTTTAGCGGGAACTAGGGCCTACGAGCAGTACTTC
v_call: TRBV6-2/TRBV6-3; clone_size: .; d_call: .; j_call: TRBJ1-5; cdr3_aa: CASSDEGPYQPQHF; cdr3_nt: TGTGCCAGCAGTGACGAAGGTCCTTATCAGCCCCAGCATTTT
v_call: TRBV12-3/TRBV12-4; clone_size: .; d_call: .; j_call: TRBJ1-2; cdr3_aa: CASSLGDPRSYTF; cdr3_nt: TGTGCCAGCAGTTTAGGAGACCCCAGATCCTACACCTTC
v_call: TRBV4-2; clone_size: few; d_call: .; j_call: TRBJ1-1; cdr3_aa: CASSQEGRSFNTEAFF; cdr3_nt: TGTGCCAGCAGCCAAGAGGGGAGGAGCTTTAACACTGAAGCTTTCTTT
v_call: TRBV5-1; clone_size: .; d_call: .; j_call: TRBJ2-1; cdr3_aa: CASSLRMNEQFF; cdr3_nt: TGCGCCAGCAGCTTACGGATGAATGAGCAGTTCTTC